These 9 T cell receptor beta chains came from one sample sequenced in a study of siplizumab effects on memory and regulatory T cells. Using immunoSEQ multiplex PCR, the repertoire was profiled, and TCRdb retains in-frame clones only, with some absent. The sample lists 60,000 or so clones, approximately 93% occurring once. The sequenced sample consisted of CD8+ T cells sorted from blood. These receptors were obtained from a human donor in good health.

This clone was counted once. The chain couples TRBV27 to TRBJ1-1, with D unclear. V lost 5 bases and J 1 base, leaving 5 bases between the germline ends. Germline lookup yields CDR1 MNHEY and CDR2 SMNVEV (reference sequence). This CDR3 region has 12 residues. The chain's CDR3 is CASSKPNTEAFF. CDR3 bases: TGTGCCAGCAGTAAACCGAACACTGAAGCTTTCTTT.

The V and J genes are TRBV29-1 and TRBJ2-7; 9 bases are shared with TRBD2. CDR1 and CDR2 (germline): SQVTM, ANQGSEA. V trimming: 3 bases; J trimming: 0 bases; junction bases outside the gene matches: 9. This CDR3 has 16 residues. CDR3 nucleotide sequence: TGCAGCGTTGAGTCCCTCCATAGCGGGAGCTCCTACGAGCAGTACTTC. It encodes CSVESLHSGSSYEQYF.

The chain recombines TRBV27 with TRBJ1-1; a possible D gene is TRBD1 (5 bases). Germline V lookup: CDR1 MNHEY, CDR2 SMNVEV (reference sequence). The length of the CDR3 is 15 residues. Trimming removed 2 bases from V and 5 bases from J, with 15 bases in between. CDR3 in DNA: TGTGCCAGCAGTTTAGGGCGGCACCAGGGAACTGAAGCTTTCTTT. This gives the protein CASSLGRHQGTEAFF.

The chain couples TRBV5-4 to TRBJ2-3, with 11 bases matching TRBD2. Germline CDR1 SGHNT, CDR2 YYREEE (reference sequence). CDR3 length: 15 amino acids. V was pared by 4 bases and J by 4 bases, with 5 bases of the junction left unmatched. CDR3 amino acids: CASSTRLAGPDTQYF. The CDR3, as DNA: TGTGCCAGCAGCACAAGACTAGCGGGACCAGATACGCAGTATTTT.

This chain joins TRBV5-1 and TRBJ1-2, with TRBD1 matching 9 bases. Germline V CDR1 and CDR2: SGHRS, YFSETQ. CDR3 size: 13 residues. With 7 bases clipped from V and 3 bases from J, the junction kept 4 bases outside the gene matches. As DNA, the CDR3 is TGCGCCAGCCGGACAGGGGAGGACTATGGCTACACCTTC. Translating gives CASRTGEDYGYTF.

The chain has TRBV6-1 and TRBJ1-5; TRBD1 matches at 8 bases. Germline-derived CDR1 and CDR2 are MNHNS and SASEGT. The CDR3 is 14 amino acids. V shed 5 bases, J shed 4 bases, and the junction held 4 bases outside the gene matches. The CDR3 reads CASSSGTGNQPQHF. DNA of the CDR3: TGTGCCAGCAGTTCAGGGACAGGTAATCAGCCCCAGCATTTT.

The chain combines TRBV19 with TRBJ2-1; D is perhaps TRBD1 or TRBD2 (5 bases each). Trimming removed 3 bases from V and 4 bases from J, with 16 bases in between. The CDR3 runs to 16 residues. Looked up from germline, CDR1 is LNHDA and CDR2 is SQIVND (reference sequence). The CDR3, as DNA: TGTGCCAGTAGTATCCTACCGGGACCAGAATACAATGAGCAGTTCTTC. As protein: CASSILPGPEYNEQFF.

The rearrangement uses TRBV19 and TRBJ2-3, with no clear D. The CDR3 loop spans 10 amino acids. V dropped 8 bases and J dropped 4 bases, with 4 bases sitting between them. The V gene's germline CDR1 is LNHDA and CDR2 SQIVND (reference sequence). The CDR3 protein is CASYSDTQYF. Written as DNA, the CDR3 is TGTGCCAGTTATTCAGATACGCAGTATTTT.

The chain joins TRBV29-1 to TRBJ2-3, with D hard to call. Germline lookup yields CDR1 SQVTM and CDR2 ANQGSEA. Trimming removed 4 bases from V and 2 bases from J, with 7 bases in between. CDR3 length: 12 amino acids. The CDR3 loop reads CSVVLLTDTQYF. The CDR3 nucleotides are TGCAGCGTTGTCCTTCTCACAGATACGCAGTATTTT.